This TCR beta chain was retrieved from a study of T-cell memory formation after mild COVID-19. Study-wide background: Largely, the TCR clusters proved donor specific. Findings of the study overall: Second-wave clones peaking on day 37 lacked confirmed SARS-CoV-2 specificity.

5'RACE with constant-segment primers yielded barcoded, UMI-tagged TCR alpha and TCR beta cDNA libraries. TCRdb analysed the 5' RACE reads with MiXCR anew, one entry per CDR3 protein. The sample records under 350,000 distinct CDR3 sequences, 15% to 20% being singletons. The CDR3 spans 16 residues. V dropped 8 bases and J dropped 4 bases, with 20 bases sitting between them. CDR1 is MNHEY and CDR2 is SVGAGI in the germline V gene. With respect to this clonotype: Its antigen is currently unknown.

Sequenced sample: PBMCs or a T cell subset sorted from them (not recorded which). The receptor's source is a man aged 18 to 30 who had mild COVID-19 (a few samples of this study predate the infection). Cell type and time point are not known. V and J are TRBV6-5 and TRBJ1-4; D remains unclear. The CDR3 DNA sequence: TGTGCCAGCGGTCTAGGGTGGACCGATGGTAATGAAAAACTGTTTTTT. It yields the protein CASGLGWTDGNEKLFF.